This T cell receptor beta chain is from a study of blood T cell repertoires in COVID-19. Concerning this clone itself: Other DNA sequences in the same sample also yield this CDR3.

Original handling: Using reference gene primer amplification, nucleated cell counts were estimated. The repertoire was sequenced with immunoSEQ multiplex PCR; TCRdb's copy has only in-frame clones and lacks some. From that table come the V and J calls and clone size; the DNA was used to work out D and trimming. There are 150,000 to 200,000 clones in the sample; approximately 82% occur only once, and under 4.5% lies in the top ten. Participants spanned ages about 18 to 95 years and resided in about 25 US areas. The sequence came from a woman aged 45-65 years who had recovered from COVID-19. The specimen sequenced was PBMCs or T cells enriched from blood (not recorded which).

DNA of the CDR3: TGTGCCAGCTCACCACAGGGGAGCAATCAGCCCCAGCATTTT. Translated, it gives CASSPQGSNQPQHF. V is TRBV18 and J is TRBJ1-5, with a tentative D call TRBD1 (5 bases). This CDR3 contains 14 residues. Germline V gene lookup returns CDR1 KGHSH and CDR2 LQKENI. The V end was cut by 1 base, the J end by 1 base, with 5 bases between. The entire variable domain, with the rest obtained from reference TRBV18 and TRBJ1-5, is as follows: NAGVMQNPRHLVRRRGQEARLRCSPMKGHSHVYWYRQLPEEGLKFMVYLQKENIIDESGMPKERFSAEFPKEGPSILRIQQVVRGDSAAYFCASSPQGSNQPQHFGDGTRLSIL.